The 10 T cell receptor beta chains presented below share a single source sample, sequenced in a study of human T cells and chemical hapten exposure. Time point here: patch test 2, 6 weeks after DPC sensitization. As to treatment: therapeutic diphenylcyclopropenone sensitization with weekly scalp DPC. TCRdb analysed the RACE reads with MiXCR anew, one entry per CDR3 protein. There are about 50,000 distinct CDR3 sequences in the sample; 9.5% to 10% occur only once, and 1.5% to 2% lies in the top ten. This specimen was whole blood, taken in connection with sensitization to the hapten diphenylcyclopropenone (DPC). All receptors derive from a woman in her forties or fifties with alopecia areata. Some clones in this sample may be carry-over from other donors' samples.

V gene TRBV5-1 combines with J gene TRBJ2-7; 10 bases map to TRBD1. V dropped 4 bases and J dropped 11; count of bases not matched to a gene: 6. The CDR3 length is 12 residues. CDR1 and CDR2 from the germline V gene are SGHRS and YFSETQ. Here the CDR3 reads CASSPGTGDEYF. CDR3 sequence (DNA): TGCGCCAGCAGCCCCGGGACAGGGGATGAGTACTTC.

This clonotype was counted ten times or more. In nucleotides, the CDR3 is TGTGCCAGCAGCTTGGCGGTCCTGTATAATTCACCCCTCCACTTT. Its protein product is CASSLAVLYNSPLHF. The rearrangement joins TRBV11-2 to TRBJ1-6; unclear D gene. The germline V gene has CDR1 SGHAT and CDR2 FQNNGV. V lost 3 bases to trimming and J lost 4 bases, with 10 bases between them. This CDR3 is 15 amino acids long.

This clonotype appeared many times. CDR3 sequence: CASSFTGENTEAFF. CDR3 sequence (DNA): TGCGCCAGCAGCTTCACGGGGGAGAACACTGAAGCTTTCTTT. J is TRBJ1-1 and V is TRBV5-1, with TRBD1 as a possible D gene (5 bases). Trimming stripped 2 bases from V and 1 base from J, with 9 bases between. Germline CDR1 is SGHRS and CDR2 is YFSETQ. The CDR3 loop spans 14 amino acids.

This clonotype appeared many times. The genes are TRBV12-3 or TRBV12-4 and TRBJ1-5; 8 nucleotides match TRBD1. With 0 bases clipped from V and 5 bases from J, the junction kept 0 bases outside the gene matches. CDR3 length: 14 amino acids. The CDR3 sequence is CASSLATGDQPQHF. The CDR3 nucleotides are TGTGCCAGCAGTTTAGCGACAGGGGATCAGCCCCAGCATTTT.

The V gene is TRBV3-1, the J gene TRBJ2-3, with D maybe TRBD2 (5 bases). CDR3 size: 15 residues. Between the trimmed V and J ends, which lost 5 bases and 2 bases, there was a span of 14 bases. Germline-derived CDR1 and CDR2 are LGHDT and YNNKEL (reference sequence). This chain's CDR3 is CASSSRADVTDTQYF. The CDR3 DNA sequence: TGTGCCAGCAGCTCTAGAGCGGACGTCACAGATACGCAGTATTTT.

V gene TRBV29-1 combines with J gene TRBJ2-5, with 9 bases fitting TRBD1. CDR1 is SQVTM, CDR2 ANQGSEA, per germline. V was pared by 6 bases and J by 4 bases, with 9 bases of the junction left unmatched. CDR3 length equals 14 residues. The CDR3 here is CSVRGQGIGETQYF. The CDR3 DNA follows: TGCAGCGTACGAGGACAGGGGATAGGAGAGACCCAGTACTTC.

The CDR3 region is CASSGPGRQDTQYF. The CDR3 DNA sequence: TGTGCCAGCAGTGGTCCAGGGAGGCAAGATACGCAGTATTTT. This chain uses TRBV2 with TRBJ2-3; tentative D call: TRBD2 (6 bases). From germline, CDR1 is SNHLY and CDR2 FYNNEI. V lost 4 bases to trimming and J lost 5 bases, with 13 bases between them. The CDR3 covers 14 residues.

This clonotype was detected ten times or more. The rearrangement uses TRBV5-1 and TRBJ2-7; D is possibly TRBD1 (6 bases). V lost 5 bases, J lost 6 bases, and 12 bases lay in between. CDR1 SGHRS and CDR2 YFSETQ come from the germline V gene. The CDR3 is 12 residues long. CDR3 DNA: TGCGCCAGCAGGGATGAAGGGGGCGAGCAGTACTTC. It codes for CASRDEGGEQYF.

This clonotype was detected a few times. This sequence joins TRBV28 and TRBJ2-7; no clear D. The V end was cut by 3 bases, the J end by 2 bases, with 5 bases between. This CDR3 comprises 12 residues. The germline gives CDR1 MDHEN, CDR2 SYDVKM. CDR3 region: CASSLSPYEQYF. CDR3 DNA: TGTGCCAGCAGTTTGTCCCCCTACGAGCAGTACTTC.

In its sample, this clonotype was seen many times. The chain recombines TRBV5-1 with TRBJ2-3, with unresolved D. CDR1 is SGHRS and CDR2 is YFSETQ in the germline V gene. V was clipped by 3 bases and J by 14 bases, with 13 bases between them. CDR3 length: 11 amino acids. CDR3 sequence (DNA): TGCGCCAGCAGCTCTGCAGGACGTGCGTATTTT. Protein sequence: CASSSAGRAYF.